The 6 T cell receptor beta chains below were found in one sample sequenced in a study of blood T cell repertoires in COVID-19. Sequencing used immunoSEQ multiplex PCR; TCRdb keeps in-frame clones, though not all of them. The sample carries thousands of clones, less than 90% recorded once. Sample: peripheral blood. Source of these receptors: a human donor with active COVID-19. The donor label of this sample is uncertain.

The V and J genes are TRBV9 and TRBJ2-1, with D maybe TRBD2 (5 bases). Per the germline V gene, CDR1 is SGDLS and CDR2 is YYNGEE. V shed 0 bases and J shed 9 bases, with 13 bases lying between them. This CDR3 has 14 amino acids. The CDR3 spells CASSVASGSGEQFF. Written as DNA, the CDR3 is TGTGCCAGCAGCGTAGCGTCGGGGTCCGGTGAGCAGTTCTTC.

The chain links TRBV29-1 to TRBJ2-5; TRBD2 is a possible D gene (5 bases). The CDR3 length is 12 residues. Germline V gene data show CDR1 as SQVTM and CDR2 as ANQGSEA. V lost 0 bases, J lost 5 bases, and 7 bases lay in between. The CDR3 DNA is TGCAGCGTTGAAGAGTCGGGGGAGACCCAGTACTTC. Translated: CSVEESGETQYF.

CDR3 region: CASSQLAYNEQFF. In nucleotides, the CDR3 is TGTGCCAGCAGCCAACTAGCGTACAATGAGCAGTTCTTC. The chain recombines TRBV4-2 with TRBJ2-1, with D maybe TRBD2 (6 bases). This CDR3 is built from 13 residues. V was trimmed by 2 bases and J by 4 bases, leaving 6 bases between them. Germline CDR1 and CDR2: LGHNA and YNFKEQ.

This clone was observed a handful of times. The gene calls are TRBV11-2 and TRBJ2-7; 7 nucleotides agree with TRBD2. In germline, CDR1 is SGHAT, CDR2 FQNNGV. The CDR3 runs 14 residues. V lost 3 bases and J lost 6; bases outside the gene matches: 8. CDR3 nucleotides: TGTGCCAGCAGCTTGTTCGGGAGGACGGCCGAGCAGTACGTC. It specifies CASSLFGRTAEQYV.

This chain uses TRBV19 with TRBJ2-7; possible D gene TRBD2, 6 bases. With 3 bases removed from V and 5 bases from J, the gap between germline ends came to 17 bases. This CDR3 has 15 amino acids. Germline-derived CDR1 and CDR2 are LNHDA and SQIVND (reference sequence). The CDR3 here is CASSIRPDREHEQYF. CDR3 bases: TGTGCCAGTAGTATCCGGCCCGACCGGGAGCACGAGCAGTACTTC.

The genes are TRBV5-6 and TRBJ2-5; 7 bases map to TRBD2. The CDR3 contains 14 residues. The ends lost 0 bases at V and 5 bases at J; junction bases unmatched: 4. In germline, CDR1 is SGHDT, CDR2 YYEEEE. DNA for the CDR3: TGTGCCAGCAGCTTGGGACTAGCCAGGGAGACCCAGTACTTC. Translated: CASSLGLARETQYF.